One and the same sample provided the 3 T cell receptor beta chains below, sequenced in a study of T cell responses to AZD1222 COVID-19 vaccine. Profiling relied on immunoSEQ multiplex PCR, and the TCRdb table lists in-frame clones only, not all of them. The sample lists approximately 140,000 clones; roughly 90% were seen once. The sample consisted of peripheral blood, taken 28 days after the second AZD1222 dose. Source of these receptors: an adult who received the AZD1222 COVID-19 vaccine.

The chain is built from TRBV9 and TRBJ2-7; D remains ambiguous. V lost 0 bases, J lost 7 bases, and 17 bases lay in between. Per the germline V gene, CDR1 is SGDLS and CDR2 is YYNGEE. CDR3 length: 15 amino acids. The CDR3 nucleotides are TGTGCCAGCAGCGTAGGAGTGGGTGGAAGAGGAGAGCAGTACTTC. Amino acids: CASSVGVGGRGEQYF.

The chain employs TRBV7-2 and TRBJ2-3; the match to TRBD2 covers 13 bases. Unmatched junction bases numbered 2, after V lost 1 base and J lost 4 bases. The length of the CDR3 is 16 residues. Per germline, CDR1 SGHTA and CDR2 FQGNSA. The CDR3, as DNA: TGTGCCAGCAGCTTAGGGACTAGCGGGAGTTCAGATACGCAGTATTTT. This codes for CASSLGTSGSSDTQYF.

V is TRBV19 and J is TRBJ2-2, with 13 nucleotides matching TRBD2. The CDR3 is 18 residues long. CDR1 is LNHDA and CDR2 is SQIVND in the germline V gene (reference sequence). V was clipped by 7 bases and J by 4 bases; unmatched bases: 12. CDR3 protein: CASKFGTSGIGVTGELFF. The CDR3 DNA is TGTGCCAGTAAATTCGGGACTAGCGGGATAGGTGTCACCGGGGAGCTGTTTTTT.